The 32 T cell receptor beta chains listed next were all sequenced from one sample in a study of CD8+ T cells in alopecia areata. Extracted RNA was reverse transcribed into cDNA, the sequencing template. Clones were sequenced by immunoSEQ multiplex PCR, and TCRdb holds only the in-frame ones, with some missing. Here the sample spans roughly 120,000 clones, roughly two fifths being singletons. Sequenced: CD4+ T cells sorted from blood. Receptors were obtained from a human donor with alopecia areata.

The chain combines TRBV27 with TRBJ2-5; possibly TRBD1 for D (5 bases). V lost 4 bases and J 1 base, leaving 13 bases between the germline ends. The CDR3 covers 15 residues. Germline assignment: CDR1 MNHEY and CDR2 SMNVEV (reference sequence). The CDR3 region is CASSSRRQTQETQYF. DNA for the CDR3: TGTGCCAGCAGTTCCCGTCGACAGACCCAAGAGACCCAGTACTTC.

This clone has more than one count but fewer than ten. The gene calls are TRBV29-1 and TRBJ1-2; 11 nucleotides agree with TRBD1. J lost 8 bases, V lost 6 bases, and 8 bases had no gene match. The V gene's germline CDR1 is SQVTM and CDR2 ANQGSEA. This CDR3 spans 13 amino acids. CDR3 sequence reads: CSVWTGGDWGYTF. The CDR3, as DNA: TGCAGCGTATGGACAGGGGGCGATTGGGGCTACACCTTC. The variable domain in full, completed from reference TRBV29-1 and TRBJ1-2, reads SAVISQKPSRDICQRGTSLTIQCQVDSQVTMMFWYRQQPGQSLTLIATANQGSEATYESGFVIDKFPISRPNLTFSTLTVSNMSPEDSSIYLCSVWTGGDWGYTFGSGTRLTVV.

This clone has more than one count but fewer than ten. V and J are TRBV29-1 and TRBJ2-7, with 9 positions matching TRBD2. Germline V gene data show CDR1 as SQVTM and CDR2 as ANQGSEA. The CDR3 spans 15 residues. V shed 6 bases and J 0 bases; nucleotides not matched to a gene: 9. This chain's CDR3 is CSVTISGGLSYEQYF. DNA of the CDR3: TGCAGCGTGACCATTAGCGGGGGCCTCTCCTACGAGCAGTACTTC.

This clone was seen more than once but under ten times. This chain connects TRBV6-5 to TRBJ2-3; D is unclear. Germline-derived CDR1 and CDR2 are MNHEY and SVGAGI. This CDR3 comprises 13 residues. V gave up 4 bases and J gave up 2 bases, with 7 bases separating them. The CDR3 reads CASSFQYTDTQYF. CDR3 DNA sequence: TGTGCCAGCAGTTTTCAGTACACAGATACGCAGTATTTT.

This chain uses TRBV27 with TRBJ2-5; possible D gene TRBD1, 6 bases. Germline V lookup: CDR1 MNHEY, CDR2 SMNVEV (reference sequence). V shed 5 bases and J shed 8 bases, with 15 bases lying between them. There are 13 residues in the CDR3. The CDR3 bases are TGTGCCAGCAGTCCACAACAGGGTATAACCCAGTACTTC. Its protein is CASSPQQGITQYF.

Here the CDR3 reads CSVLRDSPYEQYF. CDR3 coding DNA: TGCAGCGTCCTCCGGGACAGTCCCTACGAGCAGTACTTC. The chain has TRBV29-1 and TRBJ2-7, with 7 bases identical to TRBD1. J gave up 2 bases and V 6 bases, and 7 bases lay outside the gene matches. Germline lookup yields CDR1 SQVTM and CDR2 ANQGSEA. This CDR3 contains 13 residues.

V usage is TRBV10-3 and J usage is TRBJ1-6, with D unresolved. Germline V gives CDR1 ENHRY, CDR2 SYGVKD. V gave up 0 bases and J gave up 10 bases, with 7 bases separating them. This CDR3 spans 13 amino acids. In DNA, the CDR3 is TGTGCCATCAGTGAGTCGATTGACTCACCCCTCCACTTT. The encoded protein is CAISESIDSPLHF.

The rearrangement links TRBV4-3 to TRBJ2-7, with 10 bases matching TRBD1. Germline V CDR1 and CDR2: LGHNA, YSLEER. Losses at the gene ends were 1 base for V and 3 bases for J; bases not matched to a gene: 6. The CDR3 totals 16 residues. The CDR3 nucleotides are TGCGCCAGCAGCCAAGCCATGGGACAGGGGTACTACGAGCAGTACTTC. The encoded protein is CASSQAMGQGYYEQYF.

Comments on this clone: This is likely a read error, given that the CDR3 carries no conserved phenylalanine or tryptophan at its end. No DNA is shown, since the ends of the CDR3 on it are uncertain; the CDR3 is the one TCRdb lists. The CDR3 reads CAWIFTTGRSVL. The J gene is TRBJ1-3, the V gene TRBV30. CDR1 is GTSNPN, CDR2 SVGIG, per germline (reference sequence). The CDR3 length is 12 residues, termini included.

The CDR3 protein is CASSQALAGGRAYEQYF. CDR3 in DNA: TGTGCCAGCAGCCAAGCGCTAGCGGGAGGCAGGGCCTACGAGCAGTACTTC. This chain uses TRBV4-2 with TRBJ2-7; 11 bases line up with TRBD2. The CDR3 length is 17 residues. The germline gives CDR1 LGHNA, CDR2 YNFKEQ. The ends lost 1 base at V and 2 bases at J; junction bases unmatched: 7.

This chain links TRBV5-1 with TRBJ2-6, with a possible D match to TRBD2 (5 bases). The CDR3 is made up of 14 amino acids. Germline V lookup: CDR1 SGHRS, CDR2 YFSETQ. V lost 5 bases, J lost 1 base, and 7 bases lay in between. The CDR3 coding sequence is TGCGCCAGCAGGACTATGTCTGGGGCCAACGTCCTGACTTTC. This sequence encodes CASRTMSGANVLTF.

This clone was recorded at least ten times. Other DNA sequences from this sample encode an identical CDR3 as well. The V gene is TRBV19, the J gene TRBJ1-2, with 7 bases identical to TRBD1. Germline CDR1 reads LNHDA; CDR2 reads SQIVND (reference sequence). The V gene end was trimmed by 3 bases and the J gene end by 5 bases; junction bases not matched to a gene: 6. The CDR3 spans 14 residues. CDR3 residues: CASSILAGGYGYTF. The CDR3 DNA sequence: TGTGCCAGTAGTATCTTGGCAGGGGGATATGGCTACACCTTC.

This clone has a handful of counts. The chain uses TRBV18 and TRBJ2-7, with D possibly being TRBD1 or TRBD2 (5 bases each). The germline gives CDR1 KGHSH, CDR2 LQKENI. V lost 3 bases, J lost 6 bases, and 15 bases lay in between. The CDR3 loop spans 14 amino acids. The DNA for the CDR3 is TGTGCCAGCTCACCCCAGGGTGAGAGGGGCGAGCAGTACTTC. Translated: CASSPQGERGEQYF. The complete variable domain, with remaining parts taken from reference TRBV18 and TRBJ2-7, reads NAGVMQNPRHLVRRRGQEARLRCSPMKGHSHVYWYRQLPEEGLKFMVYLQKENIIDESGMPKERFSAEFPKEGPSILRIQQVVRGDSAAYFCASSPQGERGEQYFGPGTRLTVT.

V is TRBV27 and J is TRBJ2-3; either TRBD1 or TRBD2 may supply D (5 bases each). Germline values: CDR1 MNHEY, CDR2 SMNVEV (reference sequence). V lost 6 bases, J lost 15 bases, and 13 bases lay in between. This CDR3 is built from 10 residues. CDR3 protein: CASRAGTEYF. Here the CDR3 DNA reads TGTGCCAGCAGGGCCGGGACGGAATATTTT.

The chain is built from TRBV7-2 and TRBJ2-4, with D uncertain. Per the germline V gene, CDR1 is SGHTA and CDR2 is FQGNSA. V lost 3 bases and J lost 5, with 8 bases in between. The CDR3 loop spans 13 amino acids. The CDR3 spells CASSFFGENIQYF. CDR3 nucleotides: TGTGCCAGCAGCTTCTTCGGTGAAAACATTCAGTACTTC.

CDR3 DNA sequence: TGTGCCAGCAGTTTCCCGGGCAAAAATGAAGCTTTCTTT. This encodes CASSFPGKNEAFF. The chain joins TRBV25-1 to TRBJ1-1; D is ambiguous. The germline V gene encodes CDR1 MGHDK and CDR2 SYGVNS. The CDR3 spans 13 residues. V lost 5 bases and J lost 7, with 14 bases in between.

This clone was seen a handful of times. The J gene is TRBJ2-7, the V gene TRBV29-1, with a tentative D call TRBD2 (6 bases). CDR1 SQVTM and CDR2 ANQGSEA come from the germline V gene. V was clipped by 7 bases and J by 7 bases, with 17 bases between them. The CDR3 extends over 12 amino acids. CDR3: CSGRVGGQEQYF. CDR3 sequence (DNA): TGCAGCGGCAGGGTCGGGGGTCAGGAGCAGTACTTC.

V gene TRBV25-1 combines with J gene TRBJ2-5; 8 bases are a match to TRBD1. V lost 6 bases to trimming and J lost 6 bases; unmatched junction nucleotides: 9. The CDR3 is 14 amino acids. Germline V gene data show CDR1 as MGHDK and CDR2 as SYGVNS. The chain's CDR3 is CASSPGGSSKTQYF. The CDR3 DNA is TGTGCCAGCAGCCCAGGGGGCAGTTCGAAGACCCAGTACTTC.

The J gene is TRBJ2-5, the V gene TRBV28; tentatively, D is TRBD1 (6 bases). The CDR3 length is 13 residues. CDR1 MDHEN and CDR2 SYDVKM come from the germline V gene. V was trimmed by 6 bases and J by 7 bases, leaving 15 bases between them. This CDR3 is CASSTGSRATQYF. CDR3 bases: TGTGCCAGCAGCACAGGGAGTCGTGCGACCCAGTACTTC.

The chain links TRBV2 to TRBJ2-5; the match to TRBD1 covers 10 bases. Germline V lookup: CDR1 SNHLY, CDR2 FYNNEI. With V trimmed by 6 bases and J by 2 bases, 3 bases remained unmatched. The CDR3 contains 14 residues. In DNA form, the CDR3 reads TGTGCCAGCAGGCCGGGACAGGGGCAAGAGACCCAGTACTTC. It specifies CASRPGQGQETQYF.

This clone appeared a few times. This sequence joins TRBV9 and TRBJ2-1; D is possibly TRBD2 (5 bases). Germline V gene sequence: CDR1 SGDLS, CDR2 YYNGEE. The CDR3 runs 13 residues. V lost 7 bases, J lost 3 bases, and 11 bases lay in between. The DNA for the CDR3 is TGTGCCAGCTCGATCGACTACTACAATGAGCAGTTCTTC. Its translation is CASSIDYYNEQFF.

The rearrangement uses TRBV29-1 and TRBJ2-2; a weak D match, TRBD2 (5 bases). Germline loops: CDR1 SQVTM, CDR2 ANQGSEA. V lost 2 bases and J 8 bases, leaving 12 bases between the germline ends. CDR3 length: 13 amino acids. The CDR3 DNA follows: TGCAGCGTTGAACGGACTTTGCAAGGGGAGCTGTTTTTT. This sequence encodes CSVERTLQGELFF.

This clone was seen only a few times. V is TRBV14 and J is TRBJ1-1; weak D call: TRBD1 (6 bases). Trimming stripped 4 bases from V and 0 bases from J, with 15 bases between. The CDR3 is 16 residues long. The germline gives CDR1 SGHDN, CDR2 FVKESK. CDR3: CASSPLQGQLNTEAFF. The DNA for the CDR3 is TGTGCCAGCAGCCCGTTACAGGGACAATTGAACACTGAAGCTTTCTTT.

V and J are TRBV29-1 and TRBJ1-2; 9 bases fit TRBD1. In germline, CDR1 is SQVTM, CDR2 ANQGSEA. The CDR3 is 14 residues long. The CDR3 DNA is TGCACCATAACGGGACAGGGAACTAACTATGGCTACACCTTC. Translated: CTITGQGTNYGYTF.

CDR3 loop: CASSQHLAGDEQYF. The CDR3 DNA sequence: TGCGCCAGCAGCCAACACCTAGCGGGAGACGAGCAGTACTTC. The J gene is TRBJ2-7, the V gene TRBV4-1, with 10 bases that match TRBD2. Germline CDR1 is MGHRA and CDR2 is YSYEKL. This CDR3 has 14 amino acids. V was clipped by 2 bases and J by 5 bases; unmatched bases: 3.

The chain combines TRBV29-1 with TRBJ2-5; 7 bases agree with TRBD2. CDR1 is SQVTM, CDR2 ANQGSEA, per germline. The CDR3 sequence is 13 residues long. The J segment lost 5 bases and the V segment lost 2 bases, leaving 5 bases of the junction unmatched. CDR3 residues: CSVEPTAGETQYF. CDR3 DNA: TGCAGCGTTGAACCCACAGCGGGGGAGACCCAGTACTTC.

The V call is TRBV2, the J call TRBJ2-5; 7 positions match TRBD2. J gave up 5 bases and V 8 bases, and 8 bases lay outside the gene matches. Germline assignment: CDR1 SNHLY and CDR2 FYNNEI. There are 13 residues in the CDR3. CDR3 nucleotides: TGTGCCAGCGGGGAGGGGATTGGGGAGACCCAGTACTTC. Translating it yields CASGEGIGETQYF.

The chain has TRBV4-2 and TRBJ2-7; 10 bases map to TRBD1. Germline lookup yields CDR1 LGHNA and CDR2 YNFKEQ. V trimming: 0 bases; J trimming: 2 bases; junction bases outside the gene matches: 4. The CDR3 sequence is 16 residues long. The CDR3 nucleotides are TGTGCCAGCAGCCAAGATCGGGACAGGGGCACCTACGAGCAGTACTTC. Protein: CASSQDRDRGTYEQYF.

The chain recombines TRBV9 with TRBJ1-2, with 7 positions matching TRBD1. The CDR3 contains 16 residues. V lost 3 bases and J lost 2; bases outside the gene matches: 10. Germline V CDR1 and CDR2: SGDLS, YYNGEE. The CDR3 nucleotides are TGTGCCAGCAGCGAAGGGGCACCGGGACAGAACTATGGCTACACCTTC. Its protein product is CASSEGAPGQNYGYTF.

This chain links TRBV7-2 with TRBJ2-2, with 7 bases matching TRBD2. This CDR3 is built from 17 residues. CDR1 is SGHTA and CDR2 is FQGNSA in the germline V gene. V dropped 2 bases and J dropped 1; count of bases not matched to a gene: 7. CDR3 amino acids: CASSLRMGGGNTGELFF. The DNA for the CDR3 is TGTGCCAGCAGCTTAAGGATGGGCGGGGGGAACACCGGGGAGCTGTTTTTT.

V gene TRBV6-5 combines with J gene TRBJ2-7; TRBD1 might be the D (6 bases). V was trimmed by 9 bases and J by 0 bases, leaving 15 bases between them. CDR3 length: 14 amino acids. The germline V gene encodes CDR1 MNHEY and CDR2 SVGAGI. The CDR3 sequence: CASHRDKSSYEQYF. CDR3 DNA: TGTGCCAGTCACCGGGACAAGTCCTCCTACGAGCAGTACTTC.

The J gene is TRBJ2-7, the V gene TRBV11-3; D gene uncertain. Trimming cost V 3 bases and J 2 bases, with 8 bases left between them. The germline gives CDR1 SGHNT, CDR2 YENEEA. The CDR3 consists of 13 residues. In DNA form, the CDR3 reads TGTGCCAGCAGCTTTTCTGGCCCCTACGAGCAGTACTTC. Translating gives CASSFSGPYEQYF. The variable domain in full, with the rest retrieved from reference TRBV11-3 and TRBJ2-7, is EAGVVQSPRYKIIEKKQPVAFWCNPISGHNTLYWYLQNLGQGPELLIRYENEEAVDDSQLPKDRFSAERLKGVDSTLKIQPAELGDSAVYLCASSFSGPYEQYFGPGTRLTVT.